This T cell receptor (beta chain) was captured by sequencing in a study of T-cell memory formation after mild COVID-19. Study in general: TCR clusters showed largely donor specificity. Broader study findings: Those CD4+ clones that contracted were mainly in CM and EM (CD8+ ones in EMRA). While clones contracting from day 15 to 85 were balanced between CD4 and CD8, later expanders leaned CD4+. Second-wave clones reaching peak frequency on day 37 lacked confirmed SARS-CoV-2 specificity.

Regarding this clonotype: Its target is not known.

TCRdb called the 5' RACE reads again in MiXCR, with one record for every CDR3 protein. The table shows tens of thousands of distinct CDR3 sequences, with about a quarter occurring only once. The source is a young man who had mild COVID-19 (a few samples of this study predate the infection). Cell type and time point are not known. Sequencing used PBMCs or a T cell subset sorted from them (not recorded which).

This CDR3 is CASSLGRTRNEAFF. The CDR3 DNA reads as TGCGCCAGCAGCTTGGGTCGGACACGCAATGAAGCTTTCTTT. This chain links TRBV5-1 with TRBJ1-1, with a tentative D call TRBD1 (5 bases). The V and J ends lost 0 bases and 7 bases respectively, with 13 bases between them. The CDR3 loop spans 14 amino acids. The germline V gene has CDR1 SGHRS and CDR2 YFSETQ.